These 4 T cell receptor beta chains originate from one sample sequenced in a study of post-analysis software for immune sequencing data. Study-wide findings and caveats: Several TRBV segments were more frequent in patients than controls; TRBV5-6, TRBV5-1 and TRBV20-1 belonged to this group.

TCR beta cDNA libraries included unique molecular identifiers. TCRdb re-analysed the PCR reads in MiXCR, keeping a single row per CDR3 protein. The sample shows almost 700,000 distinct CDR3 sequences, approximately 59% of them seen only once. These TCRs are of unknown antigen specificity. The sequencing sample was made of blood. The receptors originated from a girl between 2 and 10 years old with multiple sclerosis.

The CDR3, as DNA: TGTGCCAGCGCCTCAGACAGATTTTACAATGAGCAGTTCTTC. Amino acid sequence: CASASDRFYNEQFF. The chain links TRBV2 to TRBJ2-1, with D possibly being TRBD1 (5 bases). The V end lost 8 bases, the J end lost 4 bases, and 15 bases lay between the germline ends. The CDR3 covers 14 residues. Per germline, CDR1 SNHLY and CDR2 FYNNEI.

In the case of this clonotype: One end of the junction fails to match germline, which may point to a read error. This chain uses TRBV29-1 with TRBJ2-5; D is ambiguous. The CDR3 sequence is 12 residues long. Germline V gene sequence: CDR1 SQVTM, CDR2 ANQGSEA. As DNA, the CDR3 is TGCAGCGTTGACCTACCCTCAGAGGCCCAGTACTTC. Protein sequence: CSVDLPSEAQYF.

This sequence joins TRBV7-2 and TRBJ2-4; 11 nucleotides match TRBD2. The closer fit of TRBJ2-7 to the DNA end suggests the J call may be wrong. The CDR3 is 15 amino acids. CDR1 and CDR2 (germline): SGHTA, FQGNSA. CDR3 sequence reads: CASSIRTSGFYEQYF. CDR3 nucleotides: TGTGCCAGCAGCATAAGGACTAGCGGGTTCTACGAGCAGTACTTC.

The chain combines TRBV10-2 with TRBJ2-5; perhaps TRBD1 as D (6 bases). The CDR3 contains 13 residues. Germline CDR1 is WSHSY and CDR2 is SAAADI. Trimming took 4 bases from V and 4 from J, leaving 10 bases between them. For the CDR3, the DNA is TGCGCCAGCAGTGGTCAGGGGCCAGAGACCCAGTACTTC. Protein: CASSGQGPETQYF.